The 31 T cell receptor beta chains given below trace back to one sample, sequenced in a study of T cell repertoires in cytomegalovirus infection. In TCRdb, the reads were re-called with MiXCR into one record per CDR3 protein. Of more than 250,000 distinct CDR3 sequences in the sample, about an eighth are singletons; the top ten hold around 8.7%. The sequenced sample consisted of PBMCs. Receptor source: a human donor in good health (CMV status not recorded). Some clones in this sample may be carry-over from other donors' samples.

This clonotype occurred many times. V usage is TRBV7-8 and J usage is TRBJ1-1, with 7 bases aligning to TRBD1. The germline CDR1 and CDR2 sequences are SGHVS and FQNEAQ. The CDR3 has 15 residues. The junction had 11 bases not matched to a gene; V was cut back by 5 bases and J by 5 bases. This CDR3 is CASSKYDREGTEAFF. The CDR3 coding sequence is TGTGCCAGCAGCAAGTACGACAGGGAGGGTACTGAAGCTTTCTTT.

This clonotype has a handful of counts. The chain combines TRBV7-3 with TRBJ2-3; D gene uncertain. The CDR3 is made up of 15 amino acids. CDR1 and CDR2 (germline): SGHTA, FQGTGA. With 5 bases removed from V and 3 bases from J, the gap between germline ends came to 15 bases. Here the CDR3 DNA reads TGTGCCAGCAGCCCTTCTGGGTTTATAACAGATACGCAGTATTTT. Protein: CASSPSGFITDTQYF.

The genes are TRBV20-1 and TRBJ2-3, with 7 bases aligning to TRBD2. V lost 6 bases to trimming and J lost 6 bases; unmatched junction nucleotides: 15. The CDR3 is made up of 15 amino acids. Germline V CDR1 and CDR2: DFQATT, SNEGSKA (reference sequence). CDR3 DNA sequence: TGCAGTGCACACACGGGGGGTCCTCCGGCGGATACGCAGTATTTT. This encodes CSAHTGGPPADTQYF.

The V gene is TRBV6-2 or TRBV6-3, the J gene TRBJ1-5; tentative D call: TRBD1 (5 bases). V was trimmed by 2 bases and J by 5 bases, leaving 7 bases between them. Germline V gives CDR1 MNHEY, CDR2 SVGEGT. The CDR3 is 13 amino acids. As DNA, the CDR3 is TGTGCCAGCAGTTACGGGGGACATCAGCCCCAGCATTTT. As protein: CASSYGGHQPQHF.

This chain joins TRBV6-8 and TRBJ2-3; D is perhaps TRBD1 or TRBD2 (6 bases each). CDR1 MNHGY and CDR2 SAAAGT come from the germline V gene. This CDR3 comprises 15 residues. Trimming cost V 0 bases and J 2 bases, with 9 bases left between them. CDR3 in DNA: TGTGCCAGCAGTTACTCGTGGGGGGCCACAGATACGCAGTATTTT. Translation gives CASSYSWGATDTQYF.

This clonotype was recorded many times. The V gene is TRBV29-1, the J gene TRBJ1-2; tentative D call: TRBD1 (6 bases). With 1 base removed from V and 9 bases from J, the gap between germline ends came to 15 bases. This CDR3 has 13 amino acids. The V gene's germline CDR1 is SQVTM and CDR2 ANQGSEA. The CDR3 region has the DNA TGCAGCGTTGAAGTTAGGGGGGCGCTTCGCTACACCTTC. It codes for CSVEVRGALRYTF.

This clonotype showed up many times. The chain couples TRBV19 to TRBJ1-1, with TRBD1 matching over 8 bases. Germline trimming cut 7 bases from V and 5 bases from J; bases unmatched to any gene: 6. Germline V gene sequence: CDR1 LNHDA, CDR2 SQIVND (reference sequence). This CDR3 comprises 13 residues. CDR3 protein: CASTDRGRTEAFF. In DNA, the CDR3 is TGTGCCAGTACCGACAGGGGAAGGACTGAAGCTTTCTTT.

This clonotype was seen more than once but under ten times. The genes are TRBV4-3 and TRBJ2-6, with 7 bases lining up with TRBD2. Germline V CDR1 and CDR2: LGHNA, YSLEER. CDR3 length: 18 residues. V lost 0 bases and J lost 0; bases outside the gene matches: 5. CDR3 nucleotide sequence: TGCGCCAGCAGCCAAGATAGGGGCGGGAGCTCTGGGGCCAACGTCCTGACTTTC. Its translation: CASSQDRGGSSGANVLTF.

In its sample, this clonotype was seen many times. This chain links TRBV7-9 with TRBJ2-7; a weak D match, TRBD1 (5 bases). Between the trimmed V and J ends, which lost 5 bases and 4 bases, there was a span of 15 bases. Looked up from germline, CDR1 is SEHNR and CDR2 is FQNEAQ (reference sequence). The CDR3 totals 14 residues. CDR3 sequence reads: CASSNVGAQYEQYF. In DNA, the CDR3 is TGTGCCAGCAGCAACGTAGGGGCACAATACGAGCAGTACTTC.

This clonotype was detected ten times or more. The rearrangement links TRBV6-2 or TRBV6-3 to TRBJ2-7; no definite D call. The V gene lost 6 bases and the J gene lost 0 bases, with 6 bases spanning the gap. The CDR3 is 12 amino acids. The germline V gene encodes CDR1 MNHEY and CDR2 SVGEGT. CDR3 region: CASSYPSYEQYF. CDR3 in DNA: TGTGCCAGCAGCTACCCCTCCTACGAGCAGTACTTC.

The chain combines TRBV29-1 with TRBJ1-5; 7 positions agree with TRBD1. Germline trimming cut 7 bases from V and 0 bases from J; bases unmatched to any gene: 6. CDR3 length equals 14 residues. Germline CDR1 SQVTM, CDR2 ANQGSEA. CDR3 amino acids: CSARTGDSNQPQHF. The DNA of the CDR3 is TGCAGCGCTAGAACAGGGGATAGCAATCAGCCCCAGCATTTT.

Concerning this clonotype itself: Sequence at one end of the junction differs from germline and may be a read error. The chain combines TRBV2 with TRBJ1-1, with D uncertain. Germline CDR1 reads SNHLY; CDR2 reads FYNNEI. This CDR3 has 12 amino acids. The CDR3 region is CASSEEGSEAIF. Written as DNA, the CDR3 is TGTGCCAGCAGTGAAGAAGGGTCGGAAGCTATCTTT.

Of note for this clonotype: One junction end disagrees with the germline gene, perhaps due to a read error. This chain links TRBV19 with TRBJ2-5; D is tentatively TRBD1 or TRBD2 (5 bases each). CDR3 size: 15 residues. Germline V gene lookup returns CDR1 LNHDA and CDR2 SQIVND (reference sequence). CDR3 nucleotides: TGTGCCAGTAGTATTGGTTGGGGGAACCAAGAGACCCAGTGCTTC. This sequence encodes CASSIGWGNQETQCF.

A few counts support this clonotype. V usage is TRBV10-3 and J usage is TRBJ1-2; D gene unclear. Trimming removed 2 bases at V and 4 bases at J, with 8 bases between. The CDR3 has 13 residues. The germline gives CDR1 ENHRY, CDR2 SYGVKD. The CDR3 here is CAISETSGYGYTF. The CDR3 DNA reads as TGTGCCATCAGTGAGACCTCGGGCTATGGCTACACCTTC.

The chain is built from TRBV6-2 or TRBV6-3 and TRBJ2-1, with a possible D match to TRBD1 (5 bases). CDR3 size: 14 residues. Germline-derived CDR1 and CDR2 are MNHEY and SVGEGT. Trimming stripped 2 bases from V and 4 bases from J, with 9 bases between. The CDR3 loop is CASSYVGEYNEQFF. The CDR3 region has the DNA TGTGCCAGCAGTTACGTAGGGGAATACAATGAGCAGTTCTTC.

The chain couples TRBV10-3 to TRBJ1-1; D uncertain. The CDR3 spans 13 residues. Trimming cost V 2 bases and J 6 bases, with 10 bases left between them. Germline CDR1 is ENHRY and CDR2 is SYGVKD. The CDR3 sequence: CAISEPETPEAFF. CDR3 DNA sequence: TGTGCCATCAGTGAGCCTGAGACCCCTGAAGCTTTCTTT.

In this sample, this clonotype turned up many times. The CDR3 region is CASSSSGTGVHEQYF. The CDR3 DNA follows: TGTGCCAGCAGCTCCTCGGGGACAGGGGTACACGAGCAGTACTTC. The V gene is TRBV7-6, the J gene TRBJ2-7, with 10 bases aligning to TRBD1. CDR1 SGHVS and CDR2 FNYEAQ come from the germline V gene. CDR3 length equals 15 residues. Trimming removed 4 bases from V and 5 bases from J; junction bases left unmatched: 8.

The chain recombines TRBV2 with TRBJ2-3, with 7 bases matching TRBD2. With V trimmed by 6 bases and J by 9 bases, 9 bases remained unmatched. The CDR3 sequence is 13 residues long. CDR1 and CDR2 (germline): SNHLY, FYNNEI. CDR3 loop: CASSVAGRETQYF. The CDR3 nucleotides are TGTGCCAGCAGCGTAGCGGGCCGAGAAACGCAGTATTTT. Using reference TRBV2 and TRBJ2-3 for the parts outside the CDR3, the full variable domain is EPEVTQTPSHQVTQMGQEVILRCVPISNHLYFYWYRQILGQKVEFLVSFYNNEISEKSEIFDDQFSVERPDGSNFTLKIRSTKLEDSAMYFCASSVAGRETQYFGPGTRLTVL.

The genes are TRBV28 and TRBJ1-3, with D possibly being TRBD1 (6 bases). CDR3 size: 13 residues. V lost 6 bases and J 0 bases, leaving 6 bases between the germline ends. The germline gives CDR1 MDHEN, CDR2 SYDVKM. The chain's CDR3 is CASRDSSGNTIYF. The CDR3 DNA is TGTGCCAGCAGGGACAGCTCTGGAAACACCATATATTTT. Full variable domain (rest looked up from reference TRBV28 and TRBJ1-3): DVKVTQSSRYLVKRTGEKVFLECVQDMDHENMFWYRQDPGLGLRLIYFSYDVKMKEKGDIPEGYSVSREKKERFSLILESASTNQTSMYLCASRDSSGNTIYFGEGSWLTVV.

This clonotype was found many times. The DNA for the CDR3 is TGTGCCAGCACCCGATCACGGGGTCAAGAGACCCAGTACTTC. Its protein product is CASTRSRGQETQYF. The chain joins TRBV12-3 or TRBV12-4 to TRBJ2-5; weak D call: TRBD2 (5 bases). The CDR3 is 14 residues long. V lost 7 bases to trimming and J lost 2 bases, with 14 bases between them.

This clonotype was counted only a few times. The chain couples TRBV7-8 to TRBJ2-7; D is perhaps TRBD2 (6 bases). This CDR3 has 14 amino acids. Trimming stripped 5 bases from V and 6 bases from J, with 17 bases between. The germline gives CDR1 SGHVS, CDR2 FQNEAQ. The CDR3 DNA reads TGTGCCAGCAGCAGAGGGAGGACACCCCTCGAGCAGTACTTC. It encodes CASSRGRTPLEQYF.

This clonotype has a count of ten or more. The V call is TRBV28, the J call TRBJ1-5, with D perhaps TRBD1 (6 bases). V was cut by 5 bases and J by 9 bases, with 17 bases left in between. The CDR3 totals 14 residues. Germline CDR1 is MDHEN and CDR2 is SYDVKM. For the CDR3, the DNA is TGTGCCAGCAGTACACTACCACAGGGTCGGCCCCAGCATTTT. It codes for CASSTLPQGRPQHF.

In this sample, this clonotype turned up many times. The chain employs TRBV27 and TRBJ2-7; TRBD2 might be the D (6 bases). Germline loops: CDR1 MNHEY, CDR2 SMNVEV (reference sequence). The length of the CDR3 is 15 residues. Trimming took off 6 bases at V and 2 bases at J, with 17 bases between the two ends. As DNA, the CDR3 is TGTGCCAGCAGGGGACTCCACCCTGATGCCTACGAGCAGTACTTC. This encodes CASRGLHPDAYEQYF.

This clonotype was seen ten or more times. The DNA for the CDR3 is TGTGCCAGTAGTATCGGTGACAGTATGAACACTGAAGCTTTCTTT. The encoded protein is CASSIGDSMNTEAFF. This chain uses TRBV19 with TRBJ1-1, with a weak D call TRBD1 (5 bases). Germline CDR1 reads LNHDA; CDR2 reads SQIVND (reference sequence). Trimming left V 3 bases short and J 0 bases short, with 11 bases between. CDR3 size: 15 residues.

This clonotype has more than one count but fewer than ten. V gene TRBV24-1 combines with J gene TRBJ1-1; D is unresolved. Between the trimmed V and J ends, which lost 5 bases and 0 bases, there was a span of 6 bases. Germline V CDR1 and CDR2: KGHDR, SFDVKD. The CDR3 spans 13 residues. CDR3 DNA: TGTGCCACCAGTGCAGAAATGAACACTGAAGCTTTCTTT. Its protein is CATSAEMNTEAFF.

The V gene is TRBV19, the J gene TRBJ1-6, with D possibly being TRBD1 (5 bases). The V end was cut by 9 bases, the J end by 3 bases, with 15 bases between. The CDR3 loop spans 15 amino acids. CDR1 LNHDA and CDR2 SQIVND come from the germline V gene (reference sequence). The CDR3 DNA reads as TGTGCCAGCCGAGATCCGGGGCTCTATAATTCACCCCTCCACTTT. Protein product: CASRDPGLYNSPLHF.

The chain joins TRBV20-1 to TRBJ1-2, with 7 bases fitting TRBD1. Per germline, CDR1 DFQATT and CDR2 SNEGSKA (reference sequence). The length of the CDR3 is 14 residues. V trimming: 6 bases; J trimming: 5 bases; junction bases outside the gene matches: 12. The CDR3 coding sequence is TGCAGTGCATTGCCACAGGGGAAGGCTTATGGCTACACCTTC. As protein: CSALPQGKAYGYTF.

This clonotype has a handful of counts. This chain uses TRBV6-2 or TRBV6-3 with TRBJ1-5; tentative D call: TRBD1 (5 bases). The germline gives CDR1 MNHEY, CDR2 SVGEGT. The CDR3 covers 16 residues. Trimming removed 2 bases at V and 3 bases at J, with 14 bases between. The CDR3: CASSYPAGKDNQPQHF. The CDR3 DNA follows: TGTGCCAGCAGTTACCCCGCAGGGAAGGACAATCAGCCCCAGCATTTT.

This clonotype was counted only a few times. The chain recombines TRBV20-1 with TRBJ2-5; 12 bases fit TRBD2. The J segment lost 0 bases and the V segment lost 4 bases, leaving 6 bases of the junction unmatched. The CDR3 loop spans 16 amino acids. Germline V gene data show CDR1 as DFQATT and CDR2 as SNEGSKA (reference sequence). CDR3 loop: CSATEGLAGYQETQYF. The CDR3 DNA follows: TGCAGTGCTACCGAAGGACTAGCGGGGTACCAAGAGACCCAGTACTTC.

The V call is TRBV2, the J call TRBJ2-7; D gene ambiguous. The CDR3 sequence is 11 residues long. Trimming pared 5 bases from V and 11 bases from J, leaving 13 bases between. CDR1 and CDR2 (germline): SNHLY, FYNNEI. The CDR3 here is CASSTVEGKYF. The CDR3 region has the DNA TGTGCCAGCAGTACCGTGGAAGGGAAGTACTTC.

In this sample, this clonotype turned up many times. This sequence joins TRBV7-6 and TRBJ2-1; D is undetermined. Germline CDR1 reads SGHVS; CDR2 reads FNYEAQ. The CDR3 has 15 amino acids. V was clipped by 2 bases and J by 3 bases, with 11 bases between them. CDR3 nucleotides: TGTGCCAGCAGCTTACCCTACAGCCTCTACAATGAGCAGTTCTTC. This translates into CASSLPYSLYNEQFF. Full variable domain (remainder filled in from reference TRBV7-6 and TRBJ2-1): GAGVSQSPRYKVTKRGQDVALRCDPISGHVSLYWYRQALGQGPEFLTYFNYEAQQDKSGLPNDRFSAERPEGSISTLTIQRTEQRDSAMYRCASSLPYSLYNEQFFGPGTRLTVL.